A selection of T cell receptor beta chains follows, all from one sample in a study of blood T cell repertoires in COVID-19. Repertoires were generated with immunoSEQ multiplex PCR, while TCRdb's copy carries only in-frame clones and drops some. The data show some 200,000 clones, around 87% seen once. The specimen was PBMCs or T cells enriched from blood (not recorded which). All receptors come from a man aged 25-45 years in a cohort exposed to, infected with or recovered from COVID-19 (not recorded which). Both conserved end residues are part of each CDR3. Each record gives: J gene, V gene, D gene, clone size, CDR3 DNA, CDR3 protein. A D gene is named only where the DNA matches it firmly. Expanded clones are given a class, and other clones once, few, many or no size at all.

J gene: TRBJ2-2
V gene: TRBV7-2
D gene: -
clone size: -
CDR3 DNA: TGTGCCAGCAGTCTTAGATCGGTAGCGGCTAACACCGGGGAGCTGTTTTTT
CDR3 protein: CASSLRSVAANTGELFF

J gene: TRBJ2-5
V gene: TRBV5-1
D gene: -
clone size: -
CDR3 DNA: TGCGCCAGCAGCTTGTTGACAGGACAAGAGACCCAGTACTTC
CDR3 protein: CASSLLTGQETQYF

J gene: TRBJ2-7
V gene: TRBV28
D gene: -
clone size: -
CDR3 DNA: TGTGCCAGCAGTTTAATATCTGGCGGGTCGAACCACTACGAGCAGTACTTC
CDR3 protein: CASSLISGGSNHYEQYF

J gene: TRBJ1-4
V gene: TRBV27
D gene: TRBD1
clone size: -
CDR3 DNA: TGTGCCAGCAGGCCATCAGGGGGCAGAACTAATGAAAAACTGTTTTTT
CDR3 protein: CASRPSGGRTNEKLFF

J gene: TRBJ1-3
V gene: TRBV19
D gene: -
clone size: -
CDR3 DNA: TGTGCCAGTACGTCTGGAAACACCATATATTTT
CDR3 protein: CASTSGNTIYF

J gene: TRBJ2-3
V gene: TRBV24-1
D gene: TRBD2
clone size: -
CDR3 DNA: TGTGCCACCAGTGGTCCATCTAGCGGGAGCACAGATACGCAGTATTTT
CDR3 protein: CATSGPSSGSTDTQYF

J gene: TRBJ2-7
V gene: TRBV11-2
D gene: -
clone size: -
CDR3 DNA: TGTGCCAGCAGCTCCCTCTCCGGGGTGATCCTCCACGAGCAGTACTTC
CDR3 protein: CASSSLSGVILHEQYF

J gene: TRBJ2-3
V gene: TRBV6-1
D gene: TRBD2
clone size: -
CDR3 DNA: TGTGCCAGCAGTGAACGGACTAGCGGGAGGGTTGTTAGCACAGATACGCAGTATTTT
CDR3 protein: CASSERTSGRVVSTDTQYF

J gene: TRBJ1-5
V gene: TRBV5-1
D gene: -
clone size: -
CDR3 DNA: TGCGCCAGCAGCCCCGGGACTATCAGCAATCAGCCCCAGCATTTT
CDR3 protein: CASSPGTISNQPQHF

J gene: TRBJ1-4
V gene: TRBV28
D gene: -
clone size: -
CDR3 DNA: TGTGCCAGCTTATCCGGGTCAGCTAATGAAAAACTGTTTTTT
CDR3 protein: CASLSGSANEKLFF

J gene: TRBJ2-1
V gene: TRBV19
D gene: -
clone size: -
CDR3 DNA: TGTGCCAGTAGTATAGCTCGCAATGAGCAGTTCTTC
CDR3 protein: CASSIARNEQFF

J gene: TRBJ2-1
V gene: TRBV14
D gene: TRBD2
clone size: -
CDR3 DNA: TGTGCCAGCAGCCAAGGAGGTGTAGCGGGAGAATTGAACTGGTACAATGAGCAGTTCTTC
CDR3 protein: CASSQGGVAGELNWYNEQFF

J gene: TRBJ1-1
V gene: TRBV7-9
D gene: TRBD1
clone size: -
CDR3 DNA: TGTGCCAGCAGCCCACAGGGGCCGCAGGGGAACACTGAAGCTTTCTTT
CDR3 protein: CASSPQGPQGNTEAFF

J gene: TRBJ2-1
V gene: TRBV7-3
D gene: -
clone size: -
CDR3 DNA: TGTGCCAGCAGCTTAACTAGCGGTTACAATGAGCAGTTCTTC
CDR3 protein: CASSLTSGYNEQFF

J gene: TRBJ1-2
V gene: TRBV28
D gene: -
clone size: -
CDR3 DNA: TGTGCCAGCAGCTATACAGGGCCGGCGGGTTCCTTC
CDR3 protein: CASSYTGPAGSF

J gene: TRBJ1-1
V gene: TRBV19
D gene: TRBD1
clone size: -
CDR3 DNA: TGTGCCAGTATTCAGGACAGGGGGCACACTGAAGCTTTCTTT
CDR3 protein: CASIQDRGHTEAFF

J gene: TRBJ2-1
V gene: TRBV2
D gene: -
clone size: -
CDR3 DNA: TGTGCCAGCAGTGAAGAGCGGAGGGGCGATGAGCAGTTCTTC
CDR3 protein: CASSEERRGDEQFF

J gene: TRBJ2-1
V gene: TRBV11-2
D gene: -
clone size: once
CDR3 DNA: TGTGCCAGCAGCTTAGACACAGTTACGAATGAGCAGTTCTTC
CDR3 protein: CASSLDTVTNEQFF

J gene: TRBJ1-1
V gene: TRBV29-1
D gene: TRBD1
clone size: -
CDR3 DNA: TGCAGCGTTGGACAGGGGAACACTGAAGCTTTCTTT
CDR3 protein: CSVGQGNTEAFF

J gene: TRBJ2-4
V gene: TRBV2
D gene: -
clone size: -
CDR3 DNA: TGTGCCAGCAGTGGTCTGGCGGCCGGGAAAAACATTCAGTACTTC
CDR3 protein: CASSGLAAGKNIQYF

J gene: TRBJ1-2
V gene: TRBV5-4
D gene: -
clone size: -
CDR3 DNA: TGTGCCAGCAGCTTGGAGAGTTCGGTGCGGGGGTATGGCTACACCTTC
CDR3 protein: CASSLESSVRGYGYTF

J gene: TRBJ2-5
V gene: TRBV6-5
D gene: TRBD2
clone size: few
CDR3 DNA: TGTGCCAGCAGTTACGCGGGAGGGCCTGAGACCCAGTACTTC
CDR3 protein: CASSYAGGPETQYF

J gene: TRBJ2-1
V gene: TRBV9
D gene: TRBD1
clone size: -
CDR3 DNA: TGTGCCAGCAGCGCCCGGGACAGTAACAATGAGCAGTTCTTC
CDR3 protein: CASSARDSNNEQFF

J gene: TRBJ1-2
V gene: TRBV7-9
D gene: -
clone size: -
CDR3 DNA: TGTGCCAGCAGCTCCCACGGGAGGGACGGCTACACCTTC
CDR3 protein: CASSSHGRDGYTF

J gene: TRBJ1-3
V gene: TRBV7-9
D gene: -
clone size: -
CDR3 DNA: TGTGCCAGCAGCTTGGCGGGGTCTGGAAACACCATATATTTT
CDR3 protein: CASSLAGSGNTIYF

J gene: TRBJ1-3
V gene: TRBV10-3
D gene: TRBD1
clone size: -
CDR3 DNA: TGTGCCATCAGTGGAGTACTTGGGACAGACTCTGGAAACACCATATATTTT
CDR3 protein: CAISGVLGTDSGNTIYF

J gene: TRBJ1-5
V gene: TRBV28
D gene: -
clone size: -
CDR3 DNA: TGTGCCAGCAGTTTATCGACTCGCGGCAATCAGCCCCAGCATTTT
CDR3 protein: CASSLSTRGNQPQHF

J gene: TRBJ2-7
V gene: TRBV24-1
D gene: TRBD2
clone size: -
CDR3 DNA: TGTGCCACCAGTGATGACGGGAGGGGGCAGTACTTC
CDR3 protein: CATSDDGRGQYF

J gene: TRBJ1-3
V gene: TRBV27
D gene: -
clone size: -
CDR3 DNA: TGTGCCAGCAGTTTAAGCCGAGGAGGAGGAAACACCATATATTTT
CDR3 protein: CASSLSRGGGNTIYF

J gene: TRBJ1-6
V gene: TRBV15
D gene: -
clone size: -
CDR3 DNA: TGTGCCACCAGCAGAGCATTAACAGGGACCCTTAGGTCTTCACCCCTCCACTTT
CDR3 protein: CATSRALTGTLRSSPLHF

J gene: TRBJ2-5
V gene: TRBV9
D gene: TRBD2
clone size: -
CDR3 DNA: TGTGCCAGCACCACGGGACTAGCGGGAGTCGGAGAGACCCAGTACTTC
CDR3 protein: CASTTGLAGVGETQYF

J gene: TRBJ2-2
V gene: TRBV9
D gene: -
clone size: few
CDR3 DNA: TGTGCCAGCAGCGTAGGGGTGTGGGGGGACGATAACACCGGGGAGCTGTTTTTT
CDR3 protein: CASSVGVWGDDNTGELFF

J gene: TRBJ1-5
V gene: TRBV19
D gene: -
clone size: -
CDR3 DNA: TGTGCCAGTAGTATGGTCCAGGGGAATCAGCCCCAGCATTTT
CDR3 protein: CASSMVQGNQPQHF

J gene: TRBJ2-3
V gene: TRBV5-1
D gene: -
clone size: -
CDR3 DNA: TGCGCCAGCAGCCCCGTACTCCGGGACAAATTCACAGATACGCAGTATTTT
CDR3 protein: CASSPVLRDKFTDTQYF

J gene: TRBJ2-1
V gene: TRBV4-3
D gene: -
clone size: -
CDR3 DNA: TGCGCCAGCAGCCAAGGTAGGGGGGCGGGAGTTATCCCTCGCTCCTACAATGAGCAGTTCTTC
CDR3 protein: CASSQGRGAGVIPRSYNEQFF

J gene: TRBJ1-1
V gene: TRBV11-3
D gene: -
clone size: -
CDR3 DNA: TGTGCCAGCAGCTTAGAACAGTACACTGAAGCTTTCTTT
CDR3 protein: CASSLEQYTEAFF

J gene: TRBJ2-1
V gene: TRBV19
D gene: -
clone size: -
CDR3 DNA: TGTGCCAGTAGTATAGATCTCGGGAACTCCTACAATGAGCAGTTCTTC
CDR3 protein: CASSIDLGNSYNEQFF

J gene: TRBJ1-2
V gene: TRBV6-1
D gene: -
clone size: -
CDR3 DNA: TGTGCCAGCAGTGAAGCGACGGGGGACTATGGCTACACCTTC
CDR3 protein: CASSEATGDYGYTF

J gene: TRBJ2-1
V gene: TRBV7-3
D gene: TRBD2
clone size: -
CDR3 DNA: TGTGCCAGCAGCTTAAGCGGGAGTTGGGGGAATGAGCAGTTCTTC
CDR3 protein: CASSLSGSWGNEQFF

J gene: TRBJ2-3
V gene: TRBV6-5
D gene: -
clone size: -
CDR3 DNA: TGTGCCAGCAGCCGATTTCCAAGCCTAGCCGATACGCAGTATTTT
CDR3 protein: CASSRFPSLADTQYF

J gene: TRBJ1-2
V gene: TRBV27
D gene: -
clone size: -
CDR3 DNA: TGTGCCAGCAGTGAAAAACCCGGGACACACTATGGCTACACCTTC
CDR3 protein: CASSEKPGTHYGYTF

J gene: TRBJ2-7
V gene: TRBV4-1
D gene: -
clone size: once
CDR3 DNA: TGCGCCGCGTCCCCGGGACTCTTCTACGAGCAGTACTTC
CDR3 protein: CAASPGLFYEQYF

J gene: TRBJ1-5
V gene: TRBV24-1
D gene: -
clone size: -
CDR3 DNA: TGTGCCACCAGTGTGGGGACACACCAGCCCCAGCATTTT
CDR3 protein: CATSVGTHQPQHF

J gene: TRBJ2-7
V gene: TRBV19
D gene: TRBD1
clone size: -
CDR3 DNA: TGTGCCAGTAGTACTCGACAGGGGGCAAGTCGTAACGAGCAGTACTTC
CDR3 protein: CASSTRQGASRNEQYF

J gene: TRBJ1-4
V gene: TRBV7-2
D gene: -
clone size: -
CDR3 DNA: TGTGCCAGCAGCTTGCTAAAGGGGCAGGGAAATGAAAAACTGTTTTTT
CDR3 protein: CASSLLKGQGNEKLFF

J gene: TRBJ1-6
V gene: TRBV5-1
D gene: -
clone size: -
CDR3 DNA: TGCGCCAGCAGCCAACTGACAGGTGGAGAGCCCCTCCACTTT
CDR3 protein: CASSQLTGGEPLHF